These 21 T cell receptor beta chains were sequenced from one sample in a study of blood T cells in healthy people across ages. The authors ran a second PCR of roughly 6 to 12 cycles using a sample-barcoded 5' primer and a J-beta primer mix. One entry per CDR3 protein results from TCRdb running MiXCR on the 5' RACE reads. The table includes around 1.5 million distinct CDR3 sequences, around 59% detected once. The source material was blood. These receptors all stem from a man younger than 35 in good health.

This clonotype was counted only a few times. The chain has TRBV2 and TRBJ1-2; 7 bases match TRBD1. Looked up from germline, CDR1 is SNHLY and CDR2 is FYNNEI. The CDR3 is 14 amino acids. V lost 7 bases, J lost 2 bases, and 7 bases stayed unmatched. CDR3 nucleotides: TGTGCCAGCACAAGGGAGGGACAGAACTATGGCTACACCTTC. Protein: CASTREGQNYGYTF. Together with reference TRBV2 and TRBJ1-2, the CDR3 gives the full variable domain: EPEVTQTPSHQVTQMGQEVILRCVPISNHLYFYWYRQILGQKVEFLVSFYNNEISEKSEIFDDQFSVERPDGSNFTLKIRSTKLEDSAMYFCASTREGQNYGYTFGSGTRLTVV.

The rearrangement uses TRBV12-3 or TRBV12-4 and TRBJ2-7; D may be TRBD2 (6 bases). The CDR3 has 14 residues. Trimming left V 4 bases short and J 7 bases short, with 17 bases between. The CDR3 DNA sequence: TGTGCCAGCAGTTCCGGGACTCCCTCGGGGGAGCAGTACTTC. It translates to CASSSGTPSGEQYF.

The J gene is TRBJ1-2, the V gene TRBV12-3 or TRBV12-4, with 10 bases aligning to TRBD1. The V segment lost 1 base and the J segment 8 bases; nucleotides outside the gene matches: 10. This CDR3 is 16 amino acids long. As DNA, the CDR3 is TGTGCCAGCAGTTTAGGACAGGGGGCCTCCATGGGCGGCTACACCTTC. This gives the protein CASSLGQGASMGGYTF.

This chain uses TRBV29-1 with TRBJ2-3; a weak D match, TRBD2 (6 bases). The CDR3 runs 15 residues. Germline-derived CDR1 and CDR2 are SQVTM and ANQGSEA. Trimming stripped 6 bases from V and 3 bases from J, with 19 bases between. As DNA, the CDR3 is TGCAGCGTGTCCAGACTAGTCCCTGGTACAGATACGCAGTATTTT. This translates into CSVSRLVPGTDTQYF.

This chain connects TRBV29-1 to TRBJ2-3; D assignment may be TRBD1 or TRBD2 (5 bases each). CDR1 is SQVTM and CDR2 is ANQGSEA in the germline V gene. The V gene lost 7 bases and the J gene lost 6 bases, with 8 bases spanning the gap. The CDR3 spans 10 residues. The CDR3 sequence: CSGEGDTQYF. Here the CDR3 DNA reads TGCAGCGGCGAGGGGGATACGCAGTATTTT.

This clonotype was detected once. The CDR3 loop reads CSARDQGKADYEQYF. The DNA of the CDR3 is TGCAGTGCTAGAGATCAAGGGAAGGCAGACTACGAGCAGTACTTC. The V call is TRBV20-1, the J call TRBJ2-7; D not resolved. V dropped 0 bases and J dropped 3 bases, with 15 bases sitting between them. CDR1 and CDR2 from the germline V gene are DFQATT and SNEGSKA (reference sequence). This CDR3 contains 15 residues.

A few counts support this clonotype. The chain carries TRBV20-1 and TRBJ2-7; TRBD2 matches at 7 bases. CDR1 DFQATT and CDR2 SNEGSKA come from the germline V gene (reference sequence). V was pared by 6 bases and J by 2 bases, with 7 bases of the junction left unmatched. The CDR3 is 13 residues long. The CDR3 spells CSATELAAYEQYF. For the CDR3, the DNA is TGCAGTGCCACCGAGCTAGCGGCCTACGAGCAGTACTTC.

The V gene is TRBV2, the J gene TRBJ2-4; D is ambiguous. The DNA matches TRBJ2-7 better at its end, which makes the J call doubtful. The CDR3 spans 13 residues. Germline values: CDR1 SNHLY, CDR2 FYNNEI. CDR3 sequence: CASSPPFLPEQYF. The CDR3 DNA sequence: TGTGCCAGCAGTCCCCCGTTTCTGCCCGAGCAGTACTTC.

The rearrangement joins TRBV7-9 to TRBJ2-1, with D tentatively TRBD1 or TRBD2 (5 bases each). The CDR3 spans 18 residues. V was pared by 3 bases and J by 0 bases, with 18 bases between. Per germline, CDR1 SEHNR and CDR2 FQNEAQ (reference sequence). CDR3 bases: TGTGCCAGCAGCTTTAAAGGGACCGGGATAGTCTCCTACAATGAGCAGTTCTTC. Amino acid sequence: CASSFKGTGIVSYNEQFF.

This chain connects TRBV27 to TRBJ2-4; 8 nucleotides align to TRBD1. TRBJ2-7 matches the DNA end more closely, so the J call is doubtful. The CDR3 loop spans 15 amino acids. Germline V gives CDR1 MNHEY, CDR2 SMNVEV (reference sequence). CDR3 DNA: TGTGCCAGCACTCATAGTTCCAGGGGGCGGAACGAGCAGTACTTC. It encodes CASTHSSRGRNEQYF.

The chain links TRBV7-9 to TRBJ2-7; 7 bases fit TRBD2. Unmatched junction bases numbered 5, after V lost 4 bases and J lost 2 bases. This CDR3 contains 14 residues. In germline, CDR1 is SEHNR, CDR2 FQNEAQ (reference sequence). CDR3 sequence: CASSSGREPYEQYF. In nucleotides, the CDR3 is TGTGCCAGCAGCTCTGGGAGGGAACCCTACGAGCAGTACTTC. Looking up the rest from reference TRBV7-9 and TRBJ2-7 gives the full variable domain: DTGVSQNPRHKITKRGQNVTFRCDPISEHNRLYWYRQTLGQGPEFLTYFQNEAQLEKSRLLSDRFSAERPKGSFSTLEIQRTEQGDSAMYLCASSSGREPYEQYFGPGTRLTVT.

The rearrangement uses TRBV5-6 and TRBJ1-2; D gene ambiguous. The CDR3 totals 18 residues. Germline assignment: CDR1 SGHDT and CDR2 YYEEEE. V was pared by 0 bases and J by 4 bases, with 22 bases between. The CDR3 region has the DNA TGTGCCAGCAGCTTGGCTTTACCCCCCCCAGCGGGATTCTATGGCTACACCTTC. Its protein product is CASSLALPPPAGFYGYTF.

J is TRBJ2-1 and V is TRBV13; D perhaps matches TRBD1 (5 bases). The CDR3 length is 11 residues. The V and J ends lost 2 bases and 12 bases respectively, with 8 bases between them. CDR1 and CDR2 from the germline V gene are PRHDT and FYEKMQ (reference sequence). DNA of the CDR3: TGTGCCAGCAGCTTAAGGCAGGGGCAGTTCTTC. Its translation: CASSLRQGQFF.

The rearrangement joins TRBV3-1 to TRBJ1-2, with D uncertain. V was clipped by 0 bases and J by 4 bases, with 12 bases between them. Germline-derived CDR1 and CDR2 are LGHDT and YNNKEL (reference sequence). The CDR3 loop spans 15 amino acids. CDR3 nucleotides: TGTGCCAGCAGCCAAGATCTGGAAGGATCCTATGGCTACACCTTC. Protein product: CASSQDLEGSYGYTF.

The chain links TRBV20-1 to TRBJ1-2; D is possibly TRBD1 (6 bases). The CDR3 extends over 14 amino acids. The V and J ends lost 0 bases and 4 bases respectively, with 12 bases between them. Germline-derived CDR1 and CDR2 are DFQATT and SNEGSKA (reference sequence). The CDR3 spells CSARDKDSLYGYTF. The CDR3 region has the DNA TGCAGTGCTAGAGATAAGGACAGTCTCTATGGCTACACCTTC.

The chain carries TRBV3-1 and TRBJ1-4; 9 bases are shared with TRBD1. V lost 8 bases, J lost 2 bases, and 12 bases stayed unmatched. Germline CDR1 is LGHDT and CDR2 is YNNKEL (reference sequence). This CDR3 contains 17 residues. The CDR3 nucleotides are TGTGCCAGCGCCGGGACAGGGCTCCGTGGGACTAATGAAAAACTGTTTTTT. As protein: CASAGTGLRGTNEKLFF.

The rearrangement links TRBV29-1 to TRBJ1-1; D gene unclear. V was shortened by 2 bases and J by 4 bases, with 14 bases between the two germline ends. Germline V CDR1 and CDR2: SQVTM, ANQGSEA. CDR3 length: 14 amino acids. In nucleotides, the CDR3 is TGCAGCGTTGAAACGGGCCGGGTCGCCACTGAAGCTTTCTTT. The encoded protein is CSVETGRVATEAFF.

This clonotype was counted between two and nine times. V and J are TRBV5-6 and TRBJ2-1, with D possibly matching TRBD1 (7 bases). V was trimmed by 4 bases and J by 6 bases, leaving 17 bases between them. CDR3 length: 15 amino acids. CDR1 is SGHDT and CDR2 is YYEEEE in the germline V gene. The CDR3 nucleotides read TGTGCCAGCAGCCCCGGACAGGAGGGGTCCAATGAGCAGTTCTTC. Encoded protein: CASSPGQEGSNEQFF.

The genes are TRBV18 and TRBJ1-2; D perhaps matches TRBD1 (5 bases). Germline V gene sequence: CDR1 KGHSH, CDR2 LQKENI. Deletions cut 4 bases from V and 8 bases from J, with 17 bases between. The CDR3 has 14 residues. The CDR3 sequence is CASSRYATQGGYTF. Here the CDR3 DNA reads TGTGCCAGCTCACGCTACGCTACGCAGGGAGGCTACACCTTC. Full variable domain (missing parts from reference TRBV18 and TRBJ1-2): NAGVMQNPRHLVRRRGQEARLRCSPMKGHSHVYWYRQLPEEGLKFMVYLQKENIIDESGMPKERFSAEFPKEGPSILRIQQVVRGDSAAYFCASSRYATQGGYTFGSGTRLTVV.

This rearrangement joins TRBV7-9 to TRBJ2-5; D ambiguous. The CDR3 is made up of 13 amino acids. Germline assignment: CDR1 SEHNR and CDR2 FQNEAQ (reference sequence). Trimming removed 5 bases from V and 5 bases from J, with 12 bases in between. The CDR3 is CASSPPIVETQYF. CDR3 nucleotide sequence: TGTGCCAGCAGCCCCCCGATCGTTGAGACCCAGTACTTC.

This clonotype was seen a few times. The chain joins TRBV3-1 to TRBJ2-2, with D unresolved. Germline CDR1 and CDR2: LGHDT and YNNKEL (reference sequence). CDR3 length equals 14 residues. V lost 1 base to trimming and J lost 6 bases, with 9 bases between them. The CDR3 DNA reads TGTGCCAGCAGCCAAGGTCTTCGAGCCGGGGAGCTGTTTTTT. Translated: CASSQGLRAGELFF.